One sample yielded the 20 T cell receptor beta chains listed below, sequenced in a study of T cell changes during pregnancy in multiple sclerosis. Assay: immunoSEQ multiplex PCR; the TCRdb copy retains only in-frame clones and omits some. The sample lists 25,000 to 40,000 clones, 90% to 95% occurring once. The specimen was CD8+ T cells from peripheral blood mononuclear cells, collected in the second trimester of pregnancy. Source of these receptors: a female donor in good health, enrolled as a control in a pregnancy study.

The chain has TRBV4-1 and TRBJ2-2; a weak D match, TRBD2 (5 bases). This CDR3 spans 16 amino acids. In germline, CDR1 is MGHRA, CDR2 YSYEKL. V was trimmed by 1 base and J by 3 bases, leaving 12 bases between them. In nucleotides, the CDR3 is TGCGCCAGCAGCCAAGTTTTGGACTCTTACACCGGGGAGCTGTTTTTT. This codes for CASSQVLDSYTGELFF.

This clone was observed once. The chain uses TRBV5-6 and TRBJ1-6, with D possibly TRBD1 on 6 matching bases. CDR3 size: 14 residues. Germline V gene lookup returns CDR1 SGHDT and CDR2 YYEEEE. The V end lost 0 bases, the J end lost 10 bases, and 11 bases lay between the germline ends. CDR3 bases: TGTGCCAGCAGCTTGGTACAGGGAGGGTCACCCCTCCACTTT. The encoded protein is CASSLVQGGSPLHF.

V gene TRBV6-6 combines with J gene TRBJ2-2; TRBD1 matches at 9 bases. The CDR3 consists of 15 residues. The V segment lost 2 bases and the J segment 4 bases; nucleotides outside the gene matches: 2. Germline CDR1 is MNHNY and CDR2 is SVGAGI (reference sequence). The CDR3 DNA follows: TGTGCCAGCAGTTACGACAGGGGGATCACCGGGGAGCTGTTTTTT. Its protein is CASSYDRGITGELFF.

In DNA, the CDR3 is TGTGCCTTTCAGGGGGCGCCTAACTATGGCTACACCTTC. It is translated as CAFQGAPNYGYTF. The gene calls are TRBV30 and TRBJ1-2, with 8 bases fitting TRBD1. This CDR3 contains 13 residues. Trimming removed 7 bases from V and 0 bases from J; junction bases left unmatched: 4. Germline lookup yields CDR1 GTSNPN and CDR2 SVGIG (reference sequence).

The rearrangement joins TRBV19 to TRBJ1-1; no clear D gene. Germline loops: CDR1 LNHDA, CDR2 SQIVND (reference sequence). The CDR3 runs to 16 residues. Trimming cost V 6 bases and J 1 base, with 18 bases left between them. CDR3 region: CASSGWLETPNTEAFF. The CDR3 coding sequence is TGTGCCAGTAGCGGTTGGCTCGAGACACCGAACACTGAAGCTTTCTTT. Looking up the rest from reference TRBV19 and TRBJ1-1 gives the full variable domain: DGGITQSPKYLFRKEGQNVTLSCEQNLNHDAMYWYRQDPGQGLRLIYYSQIVNDFQKGDIAEGYSVSREKKESFPLTVTSAQKNPTAFYLCASSGWLETPNTEAFFGQGTRLTVV.

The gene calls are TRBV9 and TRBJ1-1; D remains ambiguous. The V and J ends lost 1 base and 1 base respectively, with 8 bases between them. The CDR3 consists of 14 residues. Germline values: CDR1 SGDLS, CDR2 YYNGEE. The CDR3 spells CASSVRRENTEAFF. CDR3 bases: TGTGCCAGCAGCGTAAGGAGGGAGAACACTGAAGCTTTCTTT.

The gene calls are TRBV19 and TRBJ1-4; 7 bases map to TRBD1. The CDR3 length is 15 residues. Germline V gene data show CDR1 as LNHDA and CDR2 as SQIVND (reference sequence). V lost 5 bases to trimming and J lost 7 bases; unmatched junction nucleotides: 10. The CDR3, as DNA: TGTGCCAGTAGTGGAGGCCTAGACAGGGCTGAAAAACTGTTTTTT. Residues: CASSGGLDRAEKLFF.

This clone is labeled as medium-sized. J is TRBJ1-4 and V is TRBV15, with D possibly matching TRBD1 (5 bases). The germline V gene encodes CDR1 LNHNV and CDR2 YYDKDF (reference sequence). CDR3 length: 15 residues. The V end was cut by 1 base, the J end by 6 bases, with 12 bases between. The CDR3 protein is CATSRGPLGDEKLFF. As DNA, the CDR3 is TGTGCCACCAGCAGAGGCCCGTTAGGGGATGAAAAACTGTTTTTT.

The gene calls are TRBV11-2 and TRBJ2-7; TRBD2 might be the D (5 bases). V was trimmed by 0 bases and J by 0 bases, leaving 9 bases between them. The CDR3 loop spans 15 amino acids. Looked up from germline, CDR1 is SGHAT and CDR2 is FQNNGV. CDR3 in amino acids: CASSLEPGSSYEQYF. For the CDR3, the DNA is TGTGCCAGCAGCTTAGAACCGGGAAGCTCCTACGAGCAGTACTTC.

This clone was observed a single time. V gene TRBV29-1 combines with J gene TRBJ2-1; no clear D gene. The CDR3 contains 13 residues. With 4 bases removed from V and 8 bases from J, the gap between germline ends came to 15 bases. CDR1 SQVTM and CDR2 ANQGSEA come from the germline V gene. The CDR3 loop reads CSVAPISRYEQFF. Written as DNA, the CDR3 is TGCAGCGTTGCACCCATTTCGCGCTATGAGCAGTTCTTC.

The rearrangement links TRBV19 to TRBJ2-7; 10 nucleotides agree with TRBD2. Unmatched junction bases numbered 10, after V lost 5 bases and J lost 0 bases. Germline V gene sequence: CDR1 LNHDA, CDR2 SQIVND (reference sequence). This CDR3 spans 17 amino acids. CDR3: CASSPRWTSGPSYEQYF. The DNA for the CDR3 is TGTGCCAGTAGTCCCCGGTGGACTAGCGGACCCTCCTACGAGCAGTACTTC.

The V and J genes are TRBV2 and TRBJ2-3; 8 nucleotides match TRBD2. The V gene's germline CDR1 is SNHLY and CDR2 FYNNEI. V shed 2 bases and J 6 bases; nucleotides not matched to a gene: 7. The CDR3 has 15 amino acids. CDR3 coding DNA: TGTGCCAGCAGTGAATTGGGCGGGGGGCTGGATACGCAGTATTTT. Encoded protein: CASSELGGGLDTQYF.

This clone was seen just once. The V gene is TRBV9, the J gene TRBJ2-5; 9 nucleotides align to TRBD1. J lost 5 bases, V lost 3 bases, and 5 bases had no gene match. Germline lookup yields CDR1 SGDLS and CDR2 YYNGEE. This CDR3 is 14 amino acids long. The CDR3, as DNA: TGTGCCAGCAGCGCTCCCGGGACAGGGGAGACCCAGTACTTC. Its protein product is CASSAPGTGETQYF.

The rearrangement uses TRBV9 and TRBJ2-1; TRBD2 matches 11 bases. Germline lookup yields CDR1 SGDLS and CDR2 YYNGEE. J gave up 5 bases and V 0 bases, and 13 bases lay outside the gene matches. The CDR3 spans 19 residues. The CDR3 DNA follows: TGTGCCAGCAGCGTAGTGCCTAGCGGGGGGACTGTCGCGAACAATGAGCAGTTCTTC. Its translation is CASSVVPSGGTVANNEQFF.

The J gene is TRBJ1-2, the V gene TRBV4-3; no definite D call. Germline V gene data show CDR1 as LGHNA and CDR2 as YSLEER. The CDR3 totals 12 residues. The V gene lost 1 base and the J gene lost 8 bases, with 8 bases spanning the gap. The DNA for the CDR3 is TGCGCCAGCAGCCAAGGGCGGCGGGGCTACACCTTC. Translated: CASSQGRRGYTF.

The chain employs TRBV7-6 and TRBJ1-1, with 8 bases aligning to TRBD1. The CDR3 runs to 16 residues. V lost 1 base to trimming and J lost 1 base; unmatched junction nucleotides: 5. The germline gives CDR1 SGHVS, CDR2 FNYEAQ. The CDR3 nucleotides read TGTGCCAGCAGCTTAGACAGGACAGGGCCGAACACTGAAGCTTTCTTT. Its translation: CASSLDRTGPNTEAFF. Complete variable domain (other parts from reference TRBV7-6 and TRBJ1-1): GAGVSQSPRYKVTKRGQDVALRCDPISGHVSLYWYRQALGQGPEFLTYFNYEAQQDKSGLPNDRFSAERPEGSISTLTIQRTEQRDSAMYRCASSLDRTGPNTEAFFGQGTRLTVV.

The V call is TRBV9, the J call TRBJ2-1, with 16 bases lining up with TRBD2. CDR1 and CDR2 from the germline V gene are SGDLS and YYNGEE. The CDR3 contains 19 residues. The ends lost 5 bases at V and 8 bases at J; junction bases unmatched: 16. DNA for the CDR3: TGTGCCAGCAGTGCGTGGACCGGGACTAGCGGGGGGGCCTTCGATGAGCAGTTCTTC. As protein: CASSAWTGTSGGAFDEQFF.

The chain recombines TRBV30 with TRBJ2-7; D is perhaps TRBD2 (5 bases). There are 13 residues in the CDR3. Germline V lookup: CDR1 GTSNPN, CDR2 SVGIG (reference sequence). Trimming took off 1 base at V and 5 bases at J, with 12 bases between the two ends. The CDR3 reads CAWSGGPEDEQYF. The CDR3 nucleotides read TGTGCCTGGAGTGGAGGGCCCGAGGACGAGCAGTACTTC.

The CDR3 bases are TGCGCCAGCAGCCAAGACCGGGCAACTAATGAAAAACTGTTTTTT. Its translation is CASSQDRATNEKLFF. The rearrangement joins TRBV4-3 to TRBJ1-4; unclear D gene. The CDR3 spans 15 residues. Between the trimmed V and J ends, which lost 0 bases and 0 bases, there was a span of 5 bases. Looked up from germline, CDR1 is LGHNA and CDR2 is YSLEER.

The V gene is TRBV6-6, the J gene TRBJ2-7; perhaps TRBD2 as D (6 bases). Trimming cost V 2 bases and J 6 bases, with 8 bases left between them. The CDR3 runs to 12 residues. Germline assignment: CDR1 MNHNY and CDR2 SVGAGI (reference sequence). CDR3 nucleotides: TGTGCCAGCAGTTACCGGGGAGGCGAGCAGTACTTC. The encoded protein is CASSYRGGEQYF.